The 32 T cell receptor beta chains presented below share a single source sample, sequenced in a study of blood T cell repertoires in COVID-19 (dated by TCRdb to 2018 to 2020). The library relied on the immunoSEQ multiplex PCR assay. The table was pulled from immuneACCESS by TCRdb, which kept in-frame rearrangements only. Such tables lose some clones; where checked, under half of the loss comes from unresolved V genes, and the rest has no known cause. This sample is represented by tens of thousands of clones; less than 80% of them were singletons. The top ten hold about 31% of the sample. Specimen: peripheral blood. The receptors shown here come from a human donor in a cohort sampled during active COVID-19.

This clone was seen only once. The rearrangement links TRBV19 to TRBJ2-5; perhaps TRBD2 as D (6 bases). Germline values: CDR1 LNHDA, CDR2 SQIVND (reference sequence). V shed 5 bases and J shed 2 bases, with 9 bases lying between them. The CDR3 covers 13 residues. In nucleotides, the CDR3 is TGTGCCAGTAGTCAGAGCGGGCAAGAGACCCAGTACTTC. Encoded protein: CASSQSGQETQYF.

The chain recombines TRBV12-3 or TRBV12-4 with TRBJ2-1; D is unresolved. The V gene lost 1 base and the J gene lost 3 bases, with 4 bases spanning the gap. CDR3 length: 13 residues. CDR3 in amino acids: CASSLVSYNEQFF. CDR3 nucleotide sequence: TGTGCCAGCAGTTTAGTCAGCTACAATGAGCAGTTCTTC.

This clone was recorded once. V and J are TRBV27 and TRBJ1-2; TRBD1 matches 7 bases. V was clipped by 4 bases and J by 3 bases; unmatched bases: 8. Looked up from germline, CDR1 is MNHEY and CDR2 is SMNVEV (reference sequence). CDR3 length: 15 amino acids. The CDR3 sequence: CASSSGGSPYYGYTF. CDR3 nucleotide sequence: TGTGCCAGCAGTTCAGGGGGGAGCCCCTACTATGGCTACACCTTC.

The rearrangement uses TRBV2 and TRBJ2-7, with TRBD1 matching 11 bases. The V gene's germline CDR1 is SNHLY and CDR2 FYNNEI. The CDR3 runs to 15 residues. Trimming took 5 bases from V and 5 from J; bases not matched to a gene: 8. The chain's CDR3 is CASSRYGQGANEQYF. The CDR3 DNA reads TGTGCCAGCAGTCGGTATGGACAGGGGGCCAACGAGCAGTACTTC.

For the CDR3, the DNA is TGCGCCAGCAAGGCTCAGGTCGGCACTGAAGCTTTCTTT. Protein: CASKAQVGTEAFF. This chain links TRBV5-1 with TRBJ1-1; D remains unclear. This CDR3 contains 13 residues. Trimming took 6 bases from V and 4 from J, leaving 13 bases between them. Per the germline V gene, CDR1 is SGHRS and CDR2 is YFSETQ. Together with reference TRBV5-1 and TRBJ1-1, the CDR3 gives the full variable domain: KAGVTQTPRYLIKTRGQQVTLSCSPISGHRSVSWYQQTPGQGLQFLFEYFSETQRNKGNFPGRFSGRQFSNSRSEMNVSTLELGDSALYLCASKAQVGTEAFFGQGTRLTVV.

The chain employs TRBV7-9 and TRBJ2-2, with TRBD2 matching over 13 bases. The CDR3 totals 19 residues. V was pared by 4 bases and J by 4 bases, with 12 bases of the junction left unmatched. Germline V CDR1 and CDR2: SEHNR, FQNEAQ (reference sequence). Here the CDR3 reads CASSSGLAGFGGSTGELFF. The CDR3 DNA sequence: TGTGCCAGCAGCTCGGGACTAGCGGGATTTGGCGGGAGCACCGGGGAGCTGTTTTTT.

The V call is TRBV5-1, the J call TRBJ2-7; tentatively, D is TRBD1 (6 bases). Between the trimmed V and J ends, which lost 0 bases and 3 bases, there was a span of 22 bases. This CDR3 spans 18 amino acids. Germline values: CDR1 SGHRS, CDR2 YFSETQ. Here the CDR3 reads CASSLGGQGRTTGYEQYF. The CDR3 coding sequence is TGCGCCAGCAGCTTGGGGGGTCAGGGGCGAACTACAGGCTACGAGCAGTACTTC. The complete variable domain, with remaining parts taken from reference TRBV5-1 and TRBJ2-7, reads KAGVTQTPRYLIKTRGQQVTLSCSPISGHRSVSWYQQTPGQGLQFLFEYFSETQRNKGNFPGRFSGRQFSNSRSEMNVSTLELGDSALYLCASSLGGQGRTTGYEQYFGPGTRLTVT.

This clone appeared a few times. The chain links TRBV9 to TRBJ2-1; TRBD2 agrees at 13 bases. This CDR3 spans 15 amino acids. Germline V gene data show CDR1 as SGDLS and CDR2 as YYNGEE. V lost 6 bases and J lost 4; bases outside the gene matches: 4. CDR3: CASTPGLAGYNEQFF. Here the CDR3 DNA reads TGTGCCAGCACCCCGGGACTAGCGGGGTACAATGAGCAGTTCTTC.

J is TRBJ1-2 and V is TRBV19; 8 nucleotides agree with TRBD1. The CDR3 has 13 amino acids. Trimming took 9 bases from V and 0 from J; bases not matched to a gene: 3. Germline CDR1 reads LNHDA; CDR2 reads SQIVND (reference sequence). The CDR3 spells CASNRGTNYGYTF. In DNA, the CDR3 is TGTGCCAGCAACAGGGGGACTAACTATGGCTACACCTTC. Full variable domain (outside the CDR3, taken from reference TRBV19 and TRBJ1-2): DGGITQSPKYLFRKEGQNVTLSCEQNLNHDAMYWYRQDPGQGLRLIYYSQIVNDFQKGDIAEGYSVSREKKESFPLTVTSAQKNPTAFYLCASNRGTNYGYTFGSGTRLTVV.

The chain has TRBV3-1 (or the pseudogene TRBV3-2) and TRBJ1-2, with 9 bases matching TRBD1. The CDR3 runs 13 residues. Germline V CDR1 and CDR2: LGHDT, YNNKEL (reference sequence). V gave up 4 bases and J gave up 5 bases; unmatched junction bases: 2. CDR3 protein: CASSRGTGYGYTF. CDR3 bases: TGTGCCAGCAGCCGCGGGACAGGGTATGGCTACACCTTC.

The chain carries TRBV28 and TRBJ2-1; 7 bases fit TRBD2. Germline lookup yields CDR1 MDHEN and CDR2 SYDVKM. V shed 4 bases and J 9 bases; nucleotides not matched to a gene: 3. CDR3 length: 12 residues. As DNA, the CDR3 is TGTGCCAGCAGTTCCGGGACTATTGAGCAGTTCTTC. Translation gives CASSSGTIEQFF.

This clone was detected only once. V is TRBV11-3 and J is TRBJ2-5; TRBD1 agrees at 12 bases. Germline V gives CDR1 SGHNT, CDR2 YENEEA. The CDR3 spans 14 residues. V dropped 5 bases and J dropped 6; count of bases not matched to a gene: 4. CDR3 DNA: TGTGCCAGCAGCGCCGGGACAGGGGGCCAGACCCAGTACTTC. Translated: CASSAGTGGQTQYF.

The V gene is TRBV18, the J gene TRBJ2-5; TRBD1 matches 8 bases. The trim removed 6 bases at V and 4 bases at J, leaving 4 bases unmatched. Germline CDR1 KGHSH, CDR2 LQKENI. The CDR3 consists of 13 residues. The CDR3 DNA reads TGTGCCAGCTCCCAGGGACAGGCAGAGACCCAGTACTTC. Protein product: CASSQGQAETQYF.

This clone was recorded a few times. The rearrangement links TRBV6-5 to TRBJ1-5, with 7 bases aligning to TRBD1. Germline CDR1 is MNHEY and CDR2 is SVGAGI. The CDR3 has 14 amino acids. Trimming took 0 bases from V and 9 from J; bases not matched to a gene: 5. The CDR3, as DNA: TGTGCCAGCAGTTACTCTGGCAGGGGGAGGCCCCAGCATTTT. As protein: CASSYSGRGRPQHF.

The sample holds a few counts of this clone. This sequence joins TRBV7-2 and TRBJ2-5, with a weak D call TRBD1 (6 bases). This CDR3 has 13 residues. V lost 3 bases to trimming and J lost 7 bases, with 12 bases between them. Germline lookup yields CDR1 SGHTA and CDR2 FQGNSA. This CDR3 reads CASSFDIRGTQYF. The CDR3, as DNA: TGTGCCAGCAGCTTTGATATCAGGGGGACCCAGTACTTC.

The genes are TRBV27 and TRBJ1-1; 9 bases are shared with TRBD1. The V and J ends lost 6 bases and 11 bases, in that order; junction bases with no gene match: 10. The CDR3 runs 13 residues. CDR1 and CDR2 (germline): MNHEY, SMNVEV (reference sequence). CDR3 in DNA: TGTGCCAGCAGGGGACAGGGCGGGTTGGCCGCTTTCTTT. This gives the protein CASRGQGGLAAFF.

The rearrangement joins TRBV5-8 to TRBJ1-1, with D tentatively TRBD1 (5 bases). The CDR3 covers 15 residues. Trimming cost V 0 bases and J 1 base, with 10 bases left between them. Germline assignment: CDR1 SGHTS and CDR2 YDEGEE. CDR3 sequence reads: CASSLVWGPNTEAFF. The CDR3 DNA follows: TGTGCCAGCAGCTTGGTTTGGGGCCCGAACACTGAAGCTTTCTTT.

The CDR3 region is CASSIGGLNQPQHF. The CDR3 bases are TGTGCCAGTAGTATAGGGGGACTCAATCAGCCCCAGCATTTT. The V and J genes are TRBV19 and TRBJ1-5; TRBD1 might be the D (5 bases). Germline CDR1 reads LNHDA; CDR2 reads SQIVND (reference sequence). There are 14 residues in the CDR3. Trimming removed 1 base at V and 3 bases at J, with 7 bases between.

This clone was observed a few times. V gene TRBV5-1 combines with J gene TRBJ2-3, with 12 bases that match TRBD2. This CDR3 has 17 residues. Germline trimming cut 3 bases from V and 0 bases from J; bases unmatched to any gene: 5. Per germline, CDR1 SGHRS and CDR2 YFSETQ. CDR3 sequence: CASSSLAGGLSTDTQYF. Written as DNA, the CDR3 is TGCGCCAGCAGCTCACTAGCGGGAGGTTTAAGCACAGATACGCAGTATTTT.

The V and J genes are TRBV28 and TRBJ2-5; TRBD1 aligns across 7 bases. Germline lookup yields CDR1 MDHEN and CDR2 SYDVKM. This CDR3 spans 14 amino acids. The ends lost 5 bases at V and 5 bases at J; junction bases unmatched: 8. CDR3 coding DNA: TGTGCCAGCAGTATCACAGGGGTGGGGGAGACCCAGTACTTC. Translating gives CASSITGVGETQYF.

The rearrangement joins TRBV25-1 to TRBJ1-1; possible D gene TRBD1, 6 bases. Germline CDR1 and CDR2: MGHDK and SYGVNS. This CDR3 region has 14 residues. V was shortened by 4 bases and J by 1 base, with 10 bases between the two germline ends. CDR3 bases: TGTGCCAGCAGTGGCCTAGGGGGGAACACTGAAGCTTTCTTT. Protein: CASSGLGGNTEAFF.

This clone was detected only once. The chain couples TRBV9 to TRBJ2-3; 10 bases are shared with TRBD1. This CDR3 has 17 residues. The V and J ends lost 4 bases and 2 bases, in that order; junction bases with no gene match: 10. Germline CDR1 and CDR2: SGDLS and YYNGEE. The CDR3 coding sequence is TGTGCCAGCAGCCCCCGACAGGGGGCTCATTTCACAGATACGCAGTATTTT. This gives the protein CASSPRQGAHFTDTQYF.

The chain joins TRBV10-3 to TRBJ1-3; TRBD1 might be the D (5 bases). This CDR3 is built from 11 residues. The ends were cut back, 4 bases at V and 8 bases at J, with 6 bases in the middle. Per the germline V gene, CDR1 is ENHRY and CDR2 is SYGVKD. CDR3 amino acids: CAISGDYTIYF. The CDR3, as DNA: TGTGCCATCAGTGGGGACTACACCATATATTTT.

This rearrangement joins TRBV12-3 or TRBV12-4 to TRBJ2-3; TRBD2 matches at 7 bases. The CDR3 loop spans 13 amino acids. The V gene end was trimmed by 8 bases and the J gene end by 2 bases; junction bases not matched to a gene: 4. This CDR3 is CASSSGNTDTQYF. The DNA for the CDR3 is TGTGCCAGCTCTAGCGGCAACACAGATACGCAGTATTTT.

This chain links TRBV6-5 with TRBJ2-3, with 9 nucleotides matching TRBD2. V trimming: 4 bases; J trimming: 4 bases; junction bases outside the gene matches: 3. Looked up from germline, CDR1 is MNHEY and CDR2 is SVGAGI. The CDR3 covers 14 residues. The CDR3 DNA is TGTGCCAGCAGTTGGACTAGCGACCCAGATACGCAGTATTTT. The encoded protein is CASSWTSDPDTQYF.

The V gene is TRBV14, the J gene TRBJ1-5, with 8 nucleotides matching TRBD1. Germline lookup yields CDR1 SGHDN and CDR2 FVKESK. The ends lost 5 bases at V and 6 bases at J; junction bases unmatched: 3. This CDR3 has 13 amino acids. CDR3 sequence (DNA): TGTGCCAGCAGCGCGGACAGGGCTCAGCCCCAGCATTTT. Its translation is CASSADRAQPQHF.

This clone has a handful of counts. This chain uses TRBV4-1 with TRBJ2-3; D is ambiguous. Germline CDR1 MGHRA, CDR2 YSYEKL. V lost 0 bases and J lost 2, with 6 bases in between. The CDR3 consists of 14 residues. Here the CDR3 DNA reads TGCGCCAGCAGCCAAGATCTAACCACAGATACGCAGTATTTT. This translates into CASSQDLTTDTQYF.

The rearrangement joins TRBV21-1 to TRBJ1-2; TRBD1, the table's D call, lacks a check against the DNA. TRBV21-1 is a listed pseudogene. The length of the CDR3 is 18 residues. CDR3 nucleotide sequence: TGTGCCAGCAGCAAAGCACCCAGGGTCTTAACACCTAACTATGGCTACACCTTC. Its protein is CASSKAPRVLTPNYGYTF.

The chain is built from TRBV19 and TRBJ2-7; TRBD1 is a possible D gene (5 bases). V shed 7 bases and J shed 2 bases, with 15 bases lying between them. The V gene's germline CDR1 is LNHDA and CDR2 SQIVND (reference sequence). The CDR3 runs 14 residues. This chain's CDR3 is CASKDTLSPYEQYF. The DNA for the CDR3 is TGTGCCAGTAAGGACACCCTCTCCCCCTACGAGCAGTACTTC. Variable domain in full (rest from reference TRBV19 and TRBJ2-7): DGGITQSPKYLFRKEGQNVTLSCEQNLNHDAMYWYRQDPGQGLRLIYYSQIVNDFQKGDIAEGYSVSREKKESFPLTVTSAQKNPTAFYLCASKDTLSPYEQYFGPGTRLTVT.

This clone has a handful of counts. The chain is built from TRBV30 and TRBJ1-2; 11 nucleotides align to TRBD1. V lost 4 bases to trimming and J lost 4 bases; unmatched junction nucleotides: 8. This CDR3 has 15 residues. The germline gives CDR1 GTSNPN, CDR2 SVGIG (reference sequence). CDR3 region: CAWTAGGQGAYGYTF. CDR3 sequence (DNA): TGTGCCTGGACAGCGGGAGGACAGGGGGCCTATGGCTACACCTTC. Drawing the rest from reference TRBV30 and TRBJ1-2, the complete variable domain is SQTIHQWPATLVQPVGSPLSLECTVEGTSNPNLYWYRQAAGRGLQLLFYSVGIGQISSEVPQNLSASRPQDRQFILSSKKLLLSDSGFYLCAWTAGGQGAYGYTFGSGTRLTVV.

In this sample, this clone turned up a few times. V is TRBV18 and J is TRBJ2-5; tentatively, D is TRBD1 (6 bases). The CDR3 is 14 residues long. Germline V lookup: CDR1 KGHSH, CDR2 LQKENI. V was pared by 8 bases and J by 1 base, with 14 bases between. CDR3 loop: CASQRTASQETQYF. As DNA, the CDR3 is TGTGCCAGCCAAAGGACAGCCAGCCAAGAGACCCAGTACTTC.

V is TRBV9 and J is TRBJ2-1, with 9 bases lining up with TRBD1. The trim removed 4 bases at V and 8 bases at J, leaving 10 bases unmatched. Germline V gives CDR1 SGDLS, CDR2 YYNGEE. This CDR3 region has 15 residues. CDR3 bases: TGTGCCAGCAGCCGAAAGACAGGGGGTACGGATGAGCAGTTCTTC. This encodes CASSRKTGGTDEQFF.